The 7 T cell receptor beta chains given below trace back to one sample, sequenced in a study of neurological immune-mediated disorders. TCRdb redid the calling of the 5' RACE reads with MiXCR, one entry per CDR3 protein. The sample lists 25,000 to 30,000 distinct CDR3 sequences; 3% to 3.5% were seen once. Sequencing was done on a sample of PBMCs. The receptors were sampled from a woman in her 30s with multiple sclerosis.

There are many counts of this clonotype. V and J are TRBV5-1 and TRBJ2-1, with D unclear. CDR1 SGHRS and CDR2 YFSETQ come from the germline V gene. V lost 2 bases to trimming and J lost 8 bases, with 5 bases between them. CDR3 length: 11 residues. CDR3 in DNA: TGCGCCAGCAGCTTAGTTGATGAGCAGTTCTTC. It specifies CASSLVDEQFF.

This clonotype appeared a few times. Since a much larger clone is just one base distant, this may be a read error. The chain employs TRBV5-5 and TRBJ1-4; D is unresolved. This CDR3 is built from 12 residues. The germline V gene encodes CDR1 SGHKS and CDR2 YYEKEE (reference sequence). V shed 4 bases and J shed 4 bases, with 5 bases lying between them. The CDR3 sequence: CASSRINEKLFF. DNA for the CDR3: TGTGCCAGCAGCCGTATTAATGAAAAACTGTTTTTT.

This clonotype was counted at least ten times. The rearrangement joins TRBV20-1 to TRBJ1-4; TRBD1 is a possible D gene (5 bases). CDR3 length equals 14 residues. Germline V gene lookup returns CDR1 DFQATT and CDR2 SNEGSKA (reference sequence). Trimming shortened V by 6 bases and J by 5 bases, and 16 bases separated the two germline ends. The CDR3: CSAQDGGMNEKLFF. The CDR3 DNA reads TGCAGTGCCCAAGACGGGGGGATGAATGAAAAACTGTTTTTT.

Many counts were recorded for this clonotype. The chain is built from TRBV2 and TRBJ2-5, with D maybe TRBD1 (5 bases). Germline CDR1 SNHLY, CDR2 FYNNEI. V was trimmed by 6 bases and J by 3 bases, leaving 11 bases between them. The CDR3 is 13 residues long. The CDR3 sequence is CASSPRGKETQYF. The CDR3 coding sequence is TGTGCCAGCAGCCCTAGGGGCAAAGAGACCCAGTACTTC.

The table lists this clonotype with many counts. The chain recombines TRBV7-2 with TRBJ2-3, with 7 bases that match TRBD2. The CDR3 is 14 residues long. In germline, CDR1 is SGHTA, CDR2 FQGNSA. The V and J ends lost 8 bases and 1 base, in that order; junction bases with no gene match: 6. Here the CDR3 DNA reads TGTGCCAGCGTACGGGCGGGGGGCACAGATACGCAGTATTTT. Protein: CASVRAGGTDTQYF.

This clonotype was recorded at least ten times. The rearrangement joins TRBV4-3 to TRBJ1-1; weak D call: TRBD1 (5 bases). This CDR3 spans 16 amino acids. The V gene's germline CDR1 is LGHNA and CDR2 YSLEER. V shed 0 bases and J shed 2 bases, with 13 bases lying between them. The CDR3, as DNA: TGCGCCAGCAGCCAAGATTGGGGCAGCTCAAACACTGAAGCTTTCTTT. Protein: CASSQDWGSSNTEAFF.

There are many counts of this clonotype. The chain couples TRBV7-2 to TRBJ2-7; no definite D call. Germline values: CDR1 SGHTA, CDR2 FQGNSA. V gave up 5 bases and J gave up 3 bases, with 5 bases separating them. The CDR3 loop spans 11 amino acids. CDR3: CASSIHYEQYF. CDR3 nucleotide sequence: TGTGCCAGCAGCATACACTACGAGCAGTACTTC.